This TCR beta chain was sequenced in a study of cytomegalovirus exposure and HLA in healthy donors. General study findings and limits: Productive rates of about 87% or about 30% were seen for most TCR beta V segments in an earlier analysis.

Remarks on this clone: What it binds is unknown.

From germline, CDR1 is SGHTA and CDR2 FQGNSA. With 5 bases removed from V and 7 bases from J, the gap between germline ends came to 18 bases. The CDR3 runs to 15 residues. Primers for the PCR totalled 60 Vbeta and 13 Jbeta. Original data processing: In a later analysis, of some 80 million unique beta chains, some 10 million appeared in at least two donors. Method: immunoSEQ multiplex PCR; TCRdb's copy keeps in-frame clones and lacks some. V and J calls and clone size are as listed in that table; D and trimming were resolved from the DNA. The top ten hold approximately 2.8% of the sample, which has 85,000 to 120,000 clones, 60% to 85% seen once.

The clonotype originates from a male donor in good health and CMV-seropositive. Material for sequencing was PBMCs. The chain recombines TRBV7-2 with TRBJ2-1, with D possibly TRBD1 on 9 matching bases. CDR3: CASSPGGTGSNEQFF. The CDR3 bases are TGTGCCAGCAGCCCGGGGGGGACAGGGTCGAATGAGCAGTTCTTC.